This TCR beta chain was sequenced during a study of OX40 agonist ivuxolimab in advanced cancers. About this clone: Its antigen is currently unknown.

Study observations and caveats: Clonal expansion was seen in CD4+ and CD8+ blood T cells by week 6 at 0.1 to 3.0 mg/kg. Among the nonresponders, some also had low normalized T-cell clonal expansion. Expanded peripheral T-cell antigen specificity went undetermined.

Only in-frame clones appear in the TCRdb table, and some are missing; sequencing was by immunoSEQ multiplex PCR. This sample carries about 79,000 clones, approximately 80% of them seen once, and the ten largest clones take 0.5% to 0.65%. Germline V lookup: CDR1 SGHTA, CDR2 FQGNSA. V was clipped by 5 bases and J by 8 bases, with 15 bases between them. There are 13 residues in the CDR3. This sequence joins TRBV7-2 and TRBJ1-1; tentative D call: TRBD1 (5 bases). This sequence was found in an adult with an advanced solid tumor such as melanoma, head and neck, liver or kidney cancer. The sample in question was CD4+ or CD8+ T cells sorted from blood, obtained in a trial of the OX40 agonist ivuxolimab. DNA of the CDR3: TGTGCCAGCAGCGCCGCGCGGACACGGGAAGCTTTCTTT. It encodes CASSAARTREAFF.